The present TCR beta chain was sequenced within a study of blood T cell repertoires in COVID-19. At the level of the study: Acute and convalescent COVID-19 specimens originated in the United States, Italy and Spain. In each case, the material was cDNA or gDNA derived from T cells, B-cell-depleted T cells, or PBMCs.

The V end was cut by 5 bases, the J end by 4 bases, with 13 bases between. CDR1 and CDR2 from the germline V gene are SNHLY and FYNNEI. The CDR3 is 14 amino acids. Original processing methods: Amplification of reference gene primers provided the estimated nucleated cell counts. The repertoire was sequenced with immunoSEQ multiplex PCR; TCRdb's copy has only in-frame clones and lacks some. Clone size and V and J calls were adopted from that table, with D and trimming inferred from the DNA. The table records about 89,000 clones, more than 80% of them present only once. Sequenced: peripheral blood. This chain links TRBV2 with TRBJ2-3; D is perhaps TRBD1 (5 bases). The source is an elderly woman with acute or convalescent COVID-19. Here the CDR3 reads CASSRQGRADTQYF. The CDR3 region has the DNA TGTGCCAGCAGTCGGCAGGGAAGGGCAGATACGCAGTATTTT.